A selection of T cell receptor beta chains follows, all from one sample in a study of T cell responses to AZD1222 COVID-19 vaccine. Sequencing was performed with immunoSEQ multiplex PCR; in TCRdb, only in-frame clones are kept and a portion is missing. The data show tens of thousands of clones, about 88% seen once. The input for sequencing was peripheral blood, taken on day 0 of AZD1222 vaccination. The source is an adult in good health. Both conserved end residues are part of each CDR3. A D gene is named only where the DNA matches it firmly. Where a row states a size, it is once, few, many or the class of an expanded clone; other rows omit it.

- TRBJ2-1 - TRBV2 CASSAVSRNEQFF TGTGCCAGCAGTGCAGTTAGCCGAAATGAGCAGTTCTTC
- TRBJ2-4 - TRBV6-2/TRBV6-3 CASSYSARTEAKNIQYF TGTGCCAGCAGTTACTCCGCCAGGACCGAAGCCAAAAACATTCAGTACTTC
- TRBJ2-1 - TRBV7-3 CASSSKGPQFF TGTGCCAGCAGCTCGAAGGGGCCTCAGTTCTTC
- TRBJ2-5 - TRBV2 CASSEARGAWETQYF TGTGCCAGCAGTGAAGCACGGGGGGCGTGGGAGACCCAGTACTTC
- TRBJ1-3 - TRBV28 CASSSGTRVSGNTIYF TGTGCCAGCAGTTCCGGGACACGGGTTTCTGGAAACACCATATATTTT
- TRBJ2-2 - TRBV2 CASSYWQNTGELFF TGTGCCAGCAGTTACTGGCAGAACACCGGGGAGCTGTTTTTT
- TRBJ1-1 - TRBV6-1 CASSARSGHSVMNTEAFF TGTGCCAGCAGTGCGAGATCGGGACATTCTGTCATGAACACTGAAGCTTTCTTT
once TRBJ1-5 - TRBV27 CASSLGQPYSNQPQHF TGTGCCAGCAGTTTAGGCCAGCCTTATAGCAATCAGCCCCAGCATTTT
- TRBJ1-2 - TRBV6-5 CASSRTPSGYTF TGTGCCAGCAGCCGGACACCCAGTGGCTACACCTTC
- TRBJ1-3 - TRBV11-3 CASSLGPGSNTIYF TGTGCCAGCAGCTTAGGTCCAGGCTCAAACACCATATATTTT
- TRBJ2-2 TRBD1 TRBV11-3 CASMDRGNPGELFF TGTGCCAGCATGGACAGGGGAAATCCCGGGGAGCTGTTTTTT
- TRBJ2-5 - TRBV12-3/TRBV12-4 CASSFQMKETQYF TGTGCCAGCAGTTTCCAAATGAAAGAGACCCAGTACTTC
- TRBJ2-7 TRBD1 TRBV30 CAWSRTGGLYEQYF TGTGCCTGGAGCCGGACAGGGGGTTTATACGAGCAGTACTTC
- TRBJ1-5 - TRBV30 CAWSENVLSNQPQHF TGTGCCTGGAGCGAGAACGTACTGTCTAATCAGCCCCAGCATTTT
- TRBJ2-1 - TRBV18 CASTQTGVADEQFF TGTGCCAGCACTCAGACAGGCGTTGCGGATGAGCAGTTCTTC
- TRBJ1-5 - TRBV9 CASSVTGSPPPQHF TGTGCCAGCAGCGTAACAGGGTCCCCTCCGCCCCAGCATTTT
once TRBJ2-7 - TRBV11-3 CASSGGSYEQYF TGTGCCAGCAGCGGGGGATCCTACGAGCAGTACTTC
- TRBJ1-1 - TRBV2 CASNSPGGDMEAFF TGTGCCAGCAACTCCCCGGGAGGGGATATGGAAGCTTTCTTT
- TRBJ1-1 - TRBV29-1 CSAQGGGVGTEAFF TGCAGCGCCCAAGGAGGGGGTGTTGGCACTGAAGCTTTCTTT
- TRBJ2-3 TRBD2 TRBV9 CASSVELAASTDTQYF TGTGCCAGCAGCGTAGAACTAGCGGCAAGCACAGATACGCAGTATTTT
- TRBJ2-7 - TRBV19 CASKRGNSEQYF TGTGCCAGTAAGAGGGGAAACTCCGAGCAGTACTTC
- TRBJ1-5 - TRBV3-1/TRBV3-2 CASSQVPGGRQPQHF TGTGCCAGCAGCCAAGTTCCCGGGGGCCGACAGCCCCAGCATTTT
- TRBJ1-1 TRBD1 TRBV4-1 CASSPVQGLNTEAFF TGCGCCAGCAGCCCAGTACAGGGGTTGAACACTGAAGCTTTCTTT
- TRBJ1-2 - TRBV11-3 CASSAGLNYGYTF TGTGCCAGCAGCGCGGGCCTTAACTATGGCTACACCTTC
- TRBJ1-2 TRBD1 TRBV6-6 CASKGDRAESTYTF TGTGCCAGCAAAGGAGACAGGGCGGAATCAACGTACACCTTC
- TRBJ2-3 - TRBV5-1 CASSSTGDTQYF TGCGCCAGCAGCTCCACAGGGGATACGCAGTATTTT
- TRBJ2-2 TRBD2 TRBV25-1 CASSFYSGVFGTGELFF TGTGCCAGCAGTTTTTATAGCGGGGTATTCGGCACCGGGGAGCTGTTTTTT
- TRBJ2-7 TRBD1 TRBV11-3 CASSLRGDSSYEQYF TGTGCCAGCAGCTTAAGAGGGGACAGTTCCTACGAGCAGTACTTC
- TRBJ1-5 - TRBV6-2/TRBV6-3 CASSPHGGGRYSNQPQHF TGTGCCAGCAGCCCTCATGGGGGCGGACGCTATAGCAATCAGCCCCAGCATTTT
- TRBJ2-3 - TRBV7-3 CASGLDLPTDTQYF TGTGCCAGCGGGCTCGACCTACCCACAGATACGCAGTATTTT
once TRBJ2-4 TRBD1 TRBV19 CASSMGQGAIPRRF TGTGCCAGTAGTATGGGGCAGGGGGCTATCCCTAGGCGCTTC
- TRBJ2-1 - TRBV7-2 CASSLSSSNNEQFF TGTGCCAGCAGCTTGTCGAGCAGCAACAATGAGCAGTTCTTC
- TRBJ2-3 TRBD2 TRBV7-2 CASSQGLAGTDTQYF TGTGCCAGCAGCCAGGGACTAGCGGGAACAGATACGCAGTATTTT
few TRBJ2-1 TRBD2 TRBV9 CASSVATGGLAGGSGEQFF TGTGCCAGCAGCGTAGCTACGGGGGGACTAGCGGGAGGCAGTGGTGAGCAGTTCTTC
- TRBJ1-2 - TRBV5-1 CASRPQGLGGYTF TGCGCCAGCAGACCACAGGGTTTAGGCGGCTACACCTTC
- TRBJ1-1 - TRBV6-6 CASSYRQYTEAFF TGTGCCAGCAGTTACCGACAGTACACTGAAGCTTTCTTT
- TRBJ2-1 - TRBV27 CASSLRIASRNEQFF TGTGCCAGCAGTTTACGAATAGCTAGCAGGAATGAGCAGTTCTTC
- TRBJ2-1 TRBD2 TRBV10-3 CAISPRETLGNEQFF TGTGCCATCAGTCCGCGGGAGACCCTGGGCAATGAGCAGTTCTTC
- TRBJ2-3 TRBD2 TRBV4-1 CASSQESGGVDTQYF TGCGCCAGCAGCCAAGAAAGCGGGGGAGTAGATACGCAGTATTTT
- TRBJ2-2 TRBD1 TRBV7-7 CASSSVRDRGGELFF TGTGCCAGCAGCTCGGTCCGGGACAGGGGCGGGGAGCTGTTTTTT
- TRBJ2-5 TRBD2 TRBV5-1 CASSGPLAGGQETQYF TGCGCCAGCAGCGGGCCTCTAGCGGGGGGCCAAGAGACCCAGTACTTC
- TRBJ1-2 - TRBV27 CASSLSFQGLNGYTF TGTGCCAGCAGTTTATCGTTTCAAGGGTTGAATGGCTACACCTTC
- TRBJ2-7 - TRBV5-1 CASSPGGWGYEQYF TGCGCCAGCAGCCCGGGGGGCTGGGGCTACGAGCAGTACTTC
- TRBJ1-1 TRBD1 TRBV5-4 CASSLGQGASNTEAFF TGTGCCAGCAGCTTGGGACAGGGGGCTAGCAACACTGAAGCTTTCTTT
once TRBJ1-2 TRBD1 TRBV4-1 CASSPTGQGYGYTF TGCGCCAGCAGCCCCACAGGACAGGGCTATGGCTACACCTTC
- TRBJ1-4 TRBD1 TRBV7-8 CASSPVGTGEVIREKLFF TGTGCCAGCAGCCCAGTAGGGACAGGGGAGGTAATCCGTGAAAAACTGTTTTTT
- TRBJ2-2 - TRBV9 CASSVVEGGTGELFF TGTGCCAGCAGCGTAGTCGAAGGGGGTACGGGGGAGCTGTTTTTT
- TRBJ2-7 - TRBV5-1 CASSLATGTPSSYEQYF TGCGCCAGCAGCTTGGCGACGGGGACCCCAAGCTCCTACGAGCAGTACTTC
- TRBJ1-3 - TRBV15 CATSRTLGQSSGNTIYF TGTGCCACCAGCAGAACGCTCGGACAGTCCTCTGGAAACACCATATATTTT
- TRBJ1-3 - TRBV6-5 CASRGESLYF TGTGCCAGCAGGGGGGAAAGTTTGTATTTT
- TRBJ1-1 - TRBV6-5 CASRRLGTNTEAFF TGTGCCAGCAGGCGTTTAGGGACGAACACTGAAGCTTTCTTT
- TRBJ1-1 - TRBV18 CASSPNPQGLGTEAFF TGTGCCAGCTCACCTAATCCTCAGGGTTTGGGCACTGAAGCTTTCTTT
- TRBJ1-6 - TRBV7-9 CASSLGQDYNSPLHF TGTGCCAGCAGCTTAGGACAGGACTATAATTCACCCCTCCACTTT
- TRBJ1-3 - TRBV6-1 CASSEAIGGSGNTIYF TGTGCCAGCAGTGAAGCGATCGGGGGGTCTGGAAACACCATATATTTT
- TRBJ2-1 - TRBV11-3 CASSSHNEQFF TGTGCCAGCAGCTCACACAATGAGCAGTTCTTC
- TRBJ1-5 TRBD1 TRBV15 CATSRSPGQNANQPQHF TGTGCCACCAGCAGATCTCCGGGACAGAACGCGAATCAGCCCCAGCATTTT
- TRBJ2-7 - TRBV6-1 CASSDLRWEEFEQYF TGTGCCAGCAGTGACCTGAGGTGGGAAGAGTTCGAGCAGTACTTC
- TRBJ1-1 TRBD1 TRBV7-8 CASSTQGDTEAFF TGTGCCAGCAGCACACAGGGGGACACTGAAGCTTTCTTT